The clone carrying this TCR beta chain was counted a few times. What it binds is unknown. This entry is derived from a study of cytomegalovirus exposure and HLA in healthy donors. General observations from the study: Within an earlier analysis, most TCR beta V segments proved productive either about 87% or about 30% of the time. In a later analysis, across HLA loci, associated TCR counts were highest for DRB1, lowest for HLA-C. In a later analysis, at a false discovery rate of 0.05, under 20,000 TCR beta sequences were associated with HLA alleles.

PCR amplification relied on 60 Vbeta primers (plus 13 Jbeta primers). Only in-frame clones appear in the TCRdb table, and some are missing; sequencing was by immunoSEQ multiplex PCR. This sample yields 130,000 to 150,000 clones, of which 80% are seen a single time; approximately 2% belongs to the top ten. The receptor was isolated from a man aged 25 to 40 in good health and CMV-seronegative. The sequenced sample was PBMCs.

CDR3 sequence reads: CASSLVGANTEAFF. The CDR3, as DNA: TGCGCCAGCAGCTTGGTAGGGGCGAACACTGAAGCTTTCTTT. The chain uses TRBV5-1 and TRBJ1-1; a possible D gene is TRBD1 (5 bases). The length of the CDR3 is 14 residues. Trimming pared 0 bases from V and 1 base from J, leaving 7 bases between. Germline CDR1 reads SGHRS; CDR2 reads YFSETQ.